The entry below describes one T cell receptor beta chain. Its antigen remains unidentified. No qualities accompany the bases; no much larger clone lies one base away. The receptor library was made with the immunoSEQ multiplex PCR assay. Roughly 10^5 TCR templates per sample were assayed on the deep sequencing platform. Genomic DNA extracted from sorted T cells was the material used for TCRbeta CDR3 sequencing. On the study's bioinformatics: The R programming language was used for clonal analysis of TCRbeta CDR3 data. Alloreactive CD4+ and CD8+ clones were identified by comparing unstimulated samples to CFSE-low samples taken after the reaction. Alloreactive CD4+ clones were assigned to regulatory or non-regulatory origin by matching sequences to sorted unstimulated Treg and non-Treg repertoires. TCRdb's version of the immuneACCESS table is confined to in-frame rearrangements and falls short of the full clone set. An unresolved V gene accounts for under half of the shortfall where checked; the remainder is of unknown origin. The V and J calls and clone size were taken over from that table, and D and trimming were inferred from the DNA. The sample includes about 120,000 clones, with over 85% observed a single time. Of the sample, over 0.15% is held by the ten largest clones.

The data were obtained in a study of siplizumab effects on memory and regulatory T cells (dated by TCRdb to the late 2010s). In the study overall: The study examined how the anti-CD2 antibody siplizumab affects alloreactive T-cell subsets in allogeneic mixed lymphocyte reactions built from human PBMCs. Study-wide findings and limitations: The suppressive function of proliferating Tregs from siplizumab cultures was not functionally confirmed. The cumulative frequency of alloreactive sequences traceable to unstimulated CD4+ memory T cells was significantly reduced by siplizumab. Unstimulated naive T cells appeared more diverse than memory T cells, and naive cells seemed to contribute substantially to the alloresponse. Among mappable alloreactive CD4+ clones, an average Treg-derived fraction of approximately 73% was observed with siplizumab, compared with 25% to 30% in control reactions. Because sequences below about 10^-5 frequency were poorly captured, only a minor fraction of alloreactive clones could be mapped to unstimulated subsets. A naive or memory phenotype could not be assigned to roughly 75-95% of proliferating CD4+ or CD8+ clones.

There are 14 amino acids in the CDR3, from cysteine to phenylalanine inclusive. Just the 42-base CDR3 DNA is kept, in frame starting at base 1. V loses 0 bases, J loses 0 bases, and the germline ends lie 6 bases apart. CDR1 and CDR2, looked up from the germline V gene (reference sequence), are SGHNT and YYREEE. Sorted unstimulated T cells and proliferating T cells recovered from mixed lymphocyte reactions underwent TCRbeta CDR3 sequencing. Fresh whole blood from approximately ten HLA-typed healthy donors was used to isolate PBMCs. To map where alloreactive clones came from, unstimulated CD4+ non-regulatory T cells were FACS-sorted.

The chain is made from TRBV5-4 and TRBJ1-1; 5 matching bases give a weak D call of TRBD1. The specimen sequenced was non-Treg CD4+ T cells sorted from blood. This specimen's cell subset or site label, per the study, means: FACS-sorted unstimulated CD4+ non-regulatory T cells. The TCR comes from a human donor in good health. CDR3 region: CASSLEGLNTEAFF. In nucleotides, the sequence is TGTGCCAGCAGCTTGGAGGGGTTGAACACTGAAGCTTTCTTT.